This T cell receptor beta chain was captured by sequencing in a study of cytomegalovirus exposure and HLA in healthy donors. Primers for the PCR totalled 60 Vbeta and 13 Jbeta. Repertoires were generated with immunoSEQ multiplex PCR, while TCRdb's copy carries only in-frame clones and drops some. The repertoire consists of some 200,000 clones, with 75% to 90% occurring once and the leading ten covering 1.6%. Germline V lookup: CDR1 GTSNPN, CDR2 SVGIG (reference sequence). CDR3 length equals 13 residues. V was shortened by 3 bases and J by 5 bases, with 13 bases between the two germline ends. Input material: PBMCs. This chain joins TRBV30 and TRBJ1-1; a possible D gene is TRBD1 (5 bases). This receptor was taken from a man aged 50-59 years in good health and CMV-seronegative. CDR3: CAWRTSGGTEAFF. The CDR3 DNA reads as TGTGCCTGGAGAACTTCCGGGGGAACTGAAGCTTTCTTT.